This TCR beta chain was sequenced in a study of regulatory T cells in long-lasting Graves disease. The time point here: newly diagnosed GD, antithyroid drugs for less than 3 months. Isolated PBMC RNA provided the starting material for the TCR library. TCR beta libraries were built with iRepertoire HTBI primers and Arm-PCR of CDR3 regions. One entry per CDR3 protein, called by TCRdb with MiXCR from the multiplex PCR reads. The sample consists of roughly 500,000 distinct CDR3 sequences, roughly 14% of them appearing once. This CDR3 is built from 14 residues. Germline CDR1 SGHNT, CDR2 YYREEE (reference sequence). The ends were cut back, 0 bases at V and 3 bases at J, with 10 bases in the middle. Another study also made use of these data, one on T cells in Graves' hyperthyroidism and ophthalmopathy.

The specimen was peripheral blood mononuclear cells (PBMCs), collected at new diagnosis, from a patient treated with antithyroid drugs. The TCR sequence derives from a man between 25 and 39 years old with Graves disease. The chain couples TRBV5-4 to TRBJ2-7, with D unclear. DNA of the CDR3: TGTGCCAGCAGCTTGGACAGAAGTTACTACGAGCAGTACTTC. Translated: CASSLDRSYYEQYF.